The rows below give T cell receptor beta chains drawn from one sample of a study of cytomegalovirus exposure and HLA in healthy donors. The assay was immunoSEQ multiplex PCR, and TCRdb's table has in-frame clones only and misses some. The table shows around 130,000 clones, with over 70% occurring only once. The specimen was PBMCs. These receptor sequences come from a woman aged 35 to 49 in good health and CMV-seronegative. The conserved cysteine and the conserved F or W are not part of the CDR3 here. Each record gives: J gene, V gene, CDR3 protein.

J gene: TRBJ2-7
V gene: TRBV5-4
CDR3 protein: ASTLGPGSSYEQY

J gene: TRBJ1-5
V gene: TRBV19
CDR3 protein: ASSFTGSNQPQH

J gene: TRBJ2-4
V gene: TRBV4-1
CDR3 protein: ASSQESELAGAAKNSQY

J gene: TRBJ1-2
V gene: TRBV9
CDR3 protein: ASSVGQGYYGYT

J gene: TRBJ1-2
V gene: TRBV6-5
CDR3 protein: ASSYSYRGKDYGYT

J gene: TRBJ2-7
V gene: TRBV30
CDR3 protein: ACTRRGLQGYEQY

J gene: TRBJ2-3
V gene: TRBV7-3
CDR3 protein: ASSRTGTTRTDTQY

J gene: TRBJ2-7
V gene: TRBV7-8
CDR3 protein: ASSLAPAGGGFEQY

J gene: TRBJ2-3
V gene: TRBV6-5
CDR3 protein: ASSYSMTSRTDTQY

J gene: TRBJ1-4
V gene: TRBV13
CDR3 protein: ASSLGGQPNEKLF

J gene: TRBJ2-5
V gene: TRBV4-2
CDR3 protein: ASSQEELGTSGGQGETQY

J gene: TRBJ1-1
V gene: TRBV5-4
CDR3 protein: ASSLGQGARAF

J gene: TRBJ2-2
V gene: TRBV11-3
CDR3 protein: ASSLATPGELF

J gene: TRBJ2-7
V gene: TRBV2
CDR3 protein: ASSDPGQGGGSMSYEQY

J gene: TRBJ2-3
V gene: TRBV11-2
CDR3 protein: ASSLLQDSTDTQY

J gene: TRBJ2-1
V gene: TRBV28
CDR3 protein: ASTPGQGGRNEQF

J gene: TRBJ1-2
V gene: TRBV6-6
CDR3 protein: ASSYSDGQGADGYT

J gene: TRBJ2-7
V gene: TRBV19
CDR3 protein: ASSLSTSGVYEQY

J gene: TRBJ2-3
V gene: TRBV5-6
CDR3 protein: ASSTGGPLAGEFTDTQY

J gene: TRBJ2-3
V gene: TRBV27
CDR3 protein: ASSLSGAGRPDTQY